A single T cell receptor (beta chain) is shown here with its context. Its antigen is unidentified. V lost 5 bases and J lost 5, with 21 bases in between. Germline-derived CDR1 and CDR2 are MGHRA and YSYEKL. The CDR3 totals 16 residues. The donors were in the approximately 120-subject validation cohort; that cohort was separate from the roughly 700-subject first cohort. This table comes from immunoSEQ multiplex PCR, and its TCRdb copy is limited to in-frame clones, with some not included. The profile shows about 240,000 clones, 75% to 90% of them singletons. This sample was included in a study of cytomegalovirus exposure and HLA in healthy donors. Findings of the study overall: The classifier was said to identify cytomegalovirus status with high specificity and sensitivity.

The receptor's source is a woman aged 25-40 years in good health and CMV-seropositive. The chain is built from TRBV4-1 and TRBJ2-5, with a possible D match to TRBD2 (6 bases). What was sequenced was PBMCs. The CDR3 nucleotides read TGCGCCAGCAGCGATCTCGGAGGGACTGGGAGGGAGACCCAGTACTTC. This translates into CASSDLGGTGRETQYF.